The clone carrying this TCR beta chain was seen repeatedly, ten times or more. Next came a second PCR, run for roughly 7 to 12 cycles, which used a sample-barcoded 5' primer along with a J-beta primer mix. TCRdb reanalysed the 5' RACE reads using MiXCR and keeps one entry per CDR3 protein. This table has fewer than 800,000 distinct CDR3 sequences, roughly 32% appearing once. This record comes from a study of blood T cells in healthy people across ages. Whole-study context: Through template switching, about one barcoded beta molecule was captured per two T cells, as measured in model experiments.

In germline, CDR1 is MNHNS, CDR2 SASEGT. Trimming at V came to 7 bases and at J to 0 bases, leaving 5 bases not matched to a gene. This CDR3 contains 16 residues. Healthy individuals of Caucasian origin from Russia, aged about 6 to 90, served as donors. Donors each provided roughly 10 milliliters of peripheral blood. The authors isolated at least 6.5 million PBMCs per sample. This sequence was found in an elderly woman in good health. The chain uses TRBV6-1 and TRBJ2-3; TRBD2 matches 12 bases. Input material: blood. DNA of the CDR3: TGTGCCAGCACTTTGACTAGCGGGGGTAGCACAGATACGCAGTATTTT. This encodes CASTLTSGGSTDTQYF.